One sample yielded the 2 T cell receptor beta chains listed below, sequenced in a study of blood T cell repertoires in COVID-19. Clones were read by immunoSEQ multiplex PCR, and TCRdb kept only the in-frame ones, dropping some. Of about 78,000 clones detected, approximately 90% appear once; the ten largest clones hold 4% to 6%. The sample was peripheral blood. The receptors here all came from an elderly woman with active or convalescent COVID-19.

The CDR3 loop is CASSRGTANTGELFF. Here the CDR3 DNA reads TGTGCCAGCTCACGGGGGACAGCGAACACCGGGGAGCTGTTTTTT. The chain has TRBV18 and TRBJ2-2, with 7 bases fitting TRBD1. Trimming cost V 4 bases and J 0 bases; bases outside gene matches: 2. The CDR3 is made up of 15 amino acids. CDR1 is KGHSH and CDR2 is LQKENI in the germline V gene. The full variable domain, completed using reference TRBV18 and TRBJ2-2, is NAGVMQNPRHLVRRRGQEARLRCSPMKGHSHVYWYRQLPEEGLKFMVYLQKENIIDESGMPKERFSAEFPKEGPSILRIQQVVRGDSAAYFCASSRGTANTGELFFGEGSRLTVL.

The chain is built from TRBV27 and TRBJ2-7, with TRBD2 matching 8 bases. The J segment lost 7 bases and the V segment lost 6 bases, leaving 14 bases of the junction unmatched. The CDR3 is 15 amino acids. Germline V gene lookup returns CDR1 MNHEY and CDR2 SMNVEV (reference sequence). In DNA, the CDR3 is TGTGCCAGCAGCCGGGTAGCGGGGACCCCGTGGGAGCAGTACTTC. It yields the protein CASSRVAGTPWEQYF.